Below are 3 T cell receptor beta chains sequenced from a single sample in a study of tumor-infiltrating lymphocytes in primary liver carcinoma. Reverse transcription of about 500 ng total RNA with a constant-region primer produced TCR beta cDNA. Three nested multiplex PCR rounds, a slightly modified ARM-PCR method, built the TCR beta libraries. PCR rounds one and two used TRBV1-TRBV30 forward primers with a C-beta reverse primer for around 10 cycles each. MiXCR, run by TCRdb on the multiplex PCR reads, gives a single entry per CDR3 protein. The sample includes roughly 180,000 distinct CDR3 sequences, about 55% seen only once; the top ten take approximately 68%. Germline DNA was also extracted, with blood RNA taken from unsorted whole blood. Sequenced sample: peripheral blood. Source of these receptors: a man aged 35 to 55 with primary liver carcinoma and hepatitis B virus infection.

V and J are TRBV6-6 and TRBJ1-4; D gene unclear. The CDR3 is 16 amino acids. CDR1 and CDR2 (germline): MNHNY, SVGAGI (reference sequence). With 3 bases removed from V and 0 bases from J, the gap between germline ends came to 11 bases. The CDR3 spells CASSYLRPATNEKLFF. CDR3 DNA: TGTGCCAGCAGTTATCTTAGACCGGCAACTAATGAAAAACTGTTTTTT.

The chain has TRBV6-5 and TRBJ2-3, with D perhaps matching TRBD1 or TRBD2 (6 bases each). The CDR3 covers 15 residues. Germline CDR1 reads MNHEY; CDR2 reads SVGAGI. Trimming cost V 7 bases and J 5 bases, with 19 bases left between them. CDR3 in amino acids: CASTPSGGAGDTQYF. The CDR3 region has the DNA TGTGCCAGCACTCCTTCCGGGGGCGCGGGAGATACGCAGTATTTT.

The genes are TRBV7-9 and TRBJ2-1; weak D call: TRBD1 (6 bases). This CDR3 has 15 residues. V shed 2 bases and J shed 4 bases, with 12 bases lying between them. Germline CDR1 and CDR2: SEHNR and FQNEAQ (reference sequence). The CDR3 sequence is CASSLPRQAYNEQFF. CDR3 sequence (DNA): TGTGCCAGCAGCTTACCGAGACAGGCATACAATGAGCAGTTCTTC. Full variable domain (rest looked up from reference TRBV7-9 and TRBJ2-1): DTGVSQNPRHKITKRGQNVTFRCDPISEHNRLYWYRQTLGQGPEFLTYFQNEAQLEKSRLLSDRFSAERPKGSFSTLEIQRTEQGDSAMYLCASSLPRQAYNEQFFGPGTRLTVL.